These 29 T cell receptor beta chains were sequenced from one sample in a study of blood T cell repertoires in COVID-19. TCRdb's copy holds only in-frame clones and misses some; the assay was immunoSEQ multiplex PCR. The sample has more than 150,000 clones; around 83% are singletons. The sample comprised peripheral blood. The receptor set was obtained from a man in his forties or fifties with active or convalescent COVID-19.

V usage is TRBV3-1 (or the pseudogene TRBV3-2) and J usage is TRBJ2-3; 13 nucleotides match TRBD2. Germline-derived CDR1 and CDR2 are LGHDT and YNNKEL (reference sequence). Trimming at V came to 4 bases and at J to 2 bases, leaving 3 bases not matched to a gene. The CDR3 covers 16 residues. CDR3 nucleotides: TGTGCCAGCAGCCCCGGGACTAGCGGGAACACAGATACGCAGTATTTT. Protein: CASSPGTSGNTDTQYF.

This clone has a handful of counts. The rearrangement links TRBV6-6 to TRBJ1-5; possibly TRBD1 for D (5 bases). This CDR3 is built from 14 residues. Trimming took 8 bases from V and 4 from J, leaving 15 bases between them. Germline V gene lookup returns CDR1 MNHNY and CDR2 SVGAGI (reference sequence). CDR3 sequence reads: CASGAPEGNQPQHF. The CDR3 region has the DNA TGTGCCAGCGGGGCTCCGGAAGGTAATCAGCCCCAGCATTTT.

This clone was detected once. The CDR3: CASSQGDSQRVNTEAFF. In nucleotides, the CDR3 is TGCGCCAGCAGCCAGGGGGACTCACAGAGGGTGAACACTGAAGCTTTCTTT. The V and J genes are TRBV4-1 and TRBJ1-1, with a possible D match to TRBD1 (5 bases). V gave up 3 bases and J gave up 0 bases, with 17 bases separating them. This CDR3 has 17 amino acids. Germline-derived CDR1 and CDR2 are MGHRA and YSYEKL.

Notes on this clone: The junction departs from the called germline gene at one end, perhaps through a read error. The chain recombines TRBV7-7 with TRBJ2-1, with a possible D match to TRBD1 (6 bases). Germline-derived CDR1 and CDR2 are SSHAT and FNYEAQ (reference sequence). CDR3 length: 16 amino acids. In DNA form, the CDR3 reads TGTGCTAGCAGCTTAACCTGGGACACCAGATACAATGAGCAGTTCTTC. Its translation is CASSLTWDTRYNEQFF.

J is TRBJ1-2 and V is TRBV7-2; D is perhaps TRBD1 (5 bases). The CDR3 runs to 15 residues. CDR1 is SGHTA, CDR2 FQGNSA, per germline. V lost 5 bases to trimming and J lost 5 bases, with 18 bases between them. As DNA, the CDR3 is TGTGCCAGCAGCCCAGGTCAGGGCTCCAAGTATGGCTACACCTTC. Translated: CASSPGQGSKYGYTF.

The chain links TRBV7-2 to TRBJ1-4; 8 bases agree with TRBD1. There are 16 residues in the CDR3. V lost 5 bases to trimming and J lost 7 bases; unmatched junction nucleotides: 12. Germline V gene lookup returns CDR1 SGHTA and CDR2 FQGNSA. CDR3 residues: CASSPSPGTGPEKLFF. DNA for the CDR3: TGTGCCAGCAGCCCCTCCCCCGGGACAGGCCCTGAAAAACTGTTTTTT.

The V call is TRBV6-6, the J call TRBJ1-1; no firm D call. Germline loops: CDR1 MNHNY, CDR2 SVGAGI (reference sequence). The ends were cut back, 6 bases at V and 10 bases at J, with 21 bases in the middle. CDR3 length: 14 amino acids. The CDR3 is CASSPGMGSSVAFF. The DNA of the CDR3 is TGTGCCAGCAGCCCCGGAATGGGGAGCTCCGTAGCTTTCTTT.

The rearrangement uses TRBV24-1 and TRBJ2-5; weak D call: TRBD1 (6 bases). Germline CDR1 is KGHDR and CDR2 is SFDVKD. Between the trimmed V and J ends, which lost 5 bases and 5 bases, there was a span of 14 bases. This CDR3 region has 14 residues. In nucleotides, the CDR3 is TGTGCCACCAGTGGTTCCACAGGGAGCGAGACCCAGTACTTC. It yields the protein CATSGSTGSETQYF.

V gene TRBV5-1 combines with J gene TRBJ1-2; tentative D call: TRBD1 (6 bases). The V gene lost 5 bases and the J gene lost 4 bases, with 12 bases spanning the gap. Germline V CDR1 and CDR2: SGHRS, YFSETQ. This CDR3 is 13 amino acids long. This chain's CDR3 is CASSPGDRYGYTF. DNA for the CDR3: TGCGCCAGCAGTCCAGGGGACCGCTATGGCTACACCTTC.

V and J are TRBV9 and TRBJ2-7; 7 nucleotides align to TRBD2. Germline values: CDR1 SGDLS, CDR2 YYNGEE. J was trimmed by 3 bases and V by 0 bases; bases with no gene match: 12. CDR3 size: 17 residues. The CDR3 protein is CASSVADGGSISYEQYF. DNA for the CDR3: TGTGCCAGCAGCGTAGCTGATGGCGGGAGTATTAGCTACGAGCAGTACTTC.

About this clone itself: Other DNA sequences in the same sample also yield this CDR3. The chain employs TRBV7-8 and TRBJ1-5, with D unresolved. Trimming took off 1 base at V and 4 bases at J, with 8 bases between the two ends. Germline assignment: CDR1 SGHVS and CDR2 FQNEAQ. This CDR3 has 14 amino acids. The CDR3 DNA reads as TGTGCCAGCAGCTTAGGGACGGGGAATCAGCCCCAGCATTTT. Its protein product is CASSLGTGNQPQHF.

The CDR3 is CASSVDVRADTIYF. The CDR3, as DNA: TGTGCCAGCAGCGTAGATGTCCGAGCGGACACCATATATTTT. This chain connects TRBV9 to TRBJ1-3; D call uncertain. Germline assignment: CDR1 SGDLS and CDR2 YYNGEE. This CDR3 comprises 14 residues. V dropped 0 bases and J dropped 8 bases, with 12 bases sitting between them.

A single count supports this clone. The rearrangement links TRBV13 to TRBJ1-1; 7 bases fit TRBD1. Germline V gives CDR1 PRHDT, CDR2 FYEKMQ (reference sequence). Trimming cost V 5 bases and J 9 bases; bases outside gene matches: 9. The CDR3 is 13 residues long. The CDR3 coding sequence is TGTGCCAGCAGCCTCGCCCCGACAGGGCAAGCTTTCTTT. Its translation is CASSLAPTGQAFF.

The rearrangement uses TRBV27 and TRBJ2-5, with 9 bases aligning to TRBD2. The CDR3 loop spans 18 amino acids. The J segment lost 3 bases and the V segment lost 5 bases, leaving 16 bases of the junction unmatched. Germline V CDR1 and CDR2: MNHEY, SMNVEV (reference sequence). The CDR3 region is CASSQTSGQYSLKETQYF. The CDR3 nucleotides are TGTGCCAGCAGTCAGACTAGCGGACAATATTCCTTAAAAGAGACCCAGTACTTC.

The V and J genes are TRBV5-1 and TRBJ2-1, with a possible D match to TRBD1 (5 bases). CDR3 size: 15 residues. V dropped 4 bases and J dropped 4 bases, with 15 bases sitting between them. Germline loops: CDR1 SGHRS, CDR2 YFSETQ. DNA of the CDR3: TGCGCCAGCAGCCTACAGGCAGGAAAGTACAATGAGCAGTTCTTC. Translation: CASSLQAGKYNEQFF.

This clone was detected only once. The chain carries TRBV5-1 and TRBJ2-5; D might be TRBD2 (6 bases). Trimming took off 1 base at V and 2 bases at J, with 9 bases between the two ends. There are 14 residues in the CDR3. Germline CDR1 reads SGHRS; CDR2 reads YFSETQ. The CDR3 loop reads CASSLIAGQETQYF. Written as DNA, the CDR3 is TGCGCCAGCAGCTTGATTGCGGGGCAAGAGACCCAGTACTTC.

J is TRBJ2-1 and V is TRBV5-4, with 8 bases fitting TRBD2. The germline V gene has CDR1 SGHNT and CDR2 YYREEE (reference sequence). Trimming removed 4 bases from V and 8 bases from J; junction bases left unmatched: 14. The CDR3 totals 16 residues. The DNA for the CDR3 is TGTGCCAGCAGCCGTGATACGGTAGCGGGATCATATGAGCAGTTCTTC. This sequence encodes CASSRDTVAGSYEQFF.

The rearrangement links TRBV19 to TRBJ2-3, with TRBD1 matching over 12 bases. Germline loops: CDR1 LNHDA, CDR2 SQIVND (reference sequence). The CDR3 is made up of 14 amino acids. J was trimmed by 5 bases and V by 5 bases; bases with no gene match: 2. CDR3: CASSGDRGQDTQYF. The CDR3 DNA reads TGTGCCAGTAGTGGGGACAGGGGGCAAGATACGCAGTATTTT.

The rearrangement links TRBV2 to TRBJ2-5; 7 bases match TRBD2. V dropped 4 bases and J dropped 6; count of bases not matched to a gene: 11. The CDR3 sequence is 15 residues long. Germline lookup yields CDR1 SNHLY and CDR2 FYNNEI. The CDR3 DNA sequence: TGTGCCAGCAGTGGGCTAGCGGTCCCTGGGAAGACCCAGTACTTC. As protein: CASSGLAVPGKTQYF.

The CDR3 DNA reads as TGTGCCAGCACGGGACAGGGACATCAGCCCCAGCATTTT. Translated, it gives CASTGQGHQPQHF. The V and J genes are TRBV6-5 and TRBJ1-5; 9 bases fit TRBD1. In germline, CDR1 is MNHEY, CDR2 SVGAGI. The CDR3 spans 13 residues. Losses at the gene ends were 7 bases for V and 5 bases for J; bases not matched to a gene: 3.

This clone was detected many times. The CDR3 coding sequence is TGTGCCAGCAGGGTCCCGGGACTAGTAGGGGCGGGGGAGACCCAGTACTTC. Its protein is CASRVPGLVGAGETQYF. The rearrangement uses TRBV2 and TRBJ2-5; TRBD2 matches 8 bases. CDR1 SNHLY and CDR2 FYNNEI come from the germline V gene. This CDR3 spans 17 amino acids. V shed 6 bases, J shed 5 bases, and the junction held 17 bases outside the gene matches.

The rearrangement links TRBV4-3 to TRBJ2-2; D perhaps matches TRBD2 (5 bases). The CDR3 has 18 residues. Germline V gene sequence: CDR1 LGHNA, CDR2 YSLEER. V shed 4 bases and J shed 0 bases, with 18 bases lying between them. CDR3 in DNA: TGCGCCAGCAGCCGAGGGCGGCCCAAAGCCCCGAACACCGGGGAGCTGTTTTTT. Translation: CASSRGRPKAPNTGELFF.

The V gene is TRBV19, the J gene TRBJ2-3; 10 nucleotides agree with TRBD2. The germline V gene encodes CDR1 LNHDA and CDR2 SQIVND (reference sequence). The CDR3 is 15 amino acids. Germline trimming cut 9 bases from V and 0 bases from J; bases unmatched to any gene: 6. CDR3 DNA sequence: TGTGCCAGCTCTGAGACTAGCGGGAGCACAGATACGCAGTATTTT. Translation gives CASSETSGSTDTQYF.

This clone was detected a few times. For the CDR3, the DNA is TGTGCCAGCAGTATTCAGCGGGAGAGGGGCGAGCAGTACTTC. This codes for CASSIQRERGEQYF. The chain has TRBV27 and TRBJ2-7, with 8 bases fitting TRBD2. This CDR3 is 14 amino acids long. Germline CDR1 reads MNHEY; CDR2 reads SMNVEV (reference sequence). Trimming cost V 5 bases and J 6 bases; bases outside gene matches: 9.

The chain has TRBV12-5 and TRBJ2-2; perhaps TRBD2 as D (5 bases). V was trimmed by 5 bases and J by 5 bases, leaving 12 bases between them. In germline, CDR1 is LGHNT, CDR2 FRNRAP. The CDR3 is 14 amino acids. The CDR3 region is CASGKPGGTGELFF. The CDR3 nucleotides are TGTGCTAGTGGTAAACCCGGAGGAACCGGGGAGCTGTTTTTT.

The chain joins TRBV18 to TRBJ1-5, with unresolved D. Germline assignment: CDR1 KGHSH and CDR2 LQKENI. The CDR3 runs to 13 residues. V lost 4 bases, J lost 4 bases, and 8 bases lay in between. The chain's CDR3 is CASSLRENQPQHF. The CDR3 DNA is TGTGCCAGCTCACTCCGAGAAAATCAGCCCCAGCATTTT.

This rearrangement joins TRBV4-3 to TRBJ1-2; D uncertain. The V and J ends lost 0 bases and 2 bases respectively, with 7 bases between them. The length of the CDR3 is 14 residues. Germline V gives CDR1 LGHNA, CDR2 YSLEER. CDR3 in amino acids: CASSQEFGNYGYTF. CDR3 bases: TGCGCCAGCAGCCAAGAATTCGGGAACTATGGCTACACCTTC.

This chain links TRBV19 with TRBJ2-2, with 9 bases lining up with TRBD1. This CDR3 region has 13 residues. Germline assignment: CDR1 LNHDA and CDR2 SQIVND (reference sequence). V lost 6 bases, J lost 5 bases, and 1 base stayed unmatched. The CDR3 spells CASRDRGTGELFF. The CDR3, as DNA: TGTGCCAGTAGGGACAGGGGAACCGGGGAGCTGTTTTTT.

The J gene is TRBJ1-1, the V gene TRBV6-5, with 7 nucleotides matching TRBD1. V dropped 8 bases and J dropped 0; count of bases not matched to a gene: 3. CDR3 length: 13 residues. The V gene's germline CDR1 is MNHEY and CDR2 SVGAGI. The CDR3 DNA reads TGTGCCAGCGTGGGACAGATGAACACTGAAGCTTTCTTT. Residues: CASVGQMNTEAFF.